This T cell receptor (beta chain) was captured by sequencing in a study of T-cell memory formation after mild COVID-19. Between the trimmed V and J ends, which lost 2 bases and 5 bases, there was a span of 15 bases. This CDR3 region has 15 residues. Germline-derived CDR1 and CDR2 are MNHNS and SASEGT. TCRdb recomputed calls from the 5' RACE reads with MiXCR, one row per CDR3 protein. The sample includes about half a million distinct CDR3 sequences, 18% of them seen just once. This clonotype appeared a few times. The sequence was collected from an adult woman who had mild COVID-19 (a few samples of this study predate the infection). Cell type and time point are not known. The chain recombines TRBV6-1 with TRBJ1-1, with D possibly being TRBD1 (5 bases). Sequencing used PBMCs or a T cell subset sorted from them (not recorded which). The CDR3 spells CASSEFIGGGTEAFF. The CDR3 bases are TGTGCCAGCAGTGAATTTATTGGGGGAGGGACTGAAGCTTTCTTT.